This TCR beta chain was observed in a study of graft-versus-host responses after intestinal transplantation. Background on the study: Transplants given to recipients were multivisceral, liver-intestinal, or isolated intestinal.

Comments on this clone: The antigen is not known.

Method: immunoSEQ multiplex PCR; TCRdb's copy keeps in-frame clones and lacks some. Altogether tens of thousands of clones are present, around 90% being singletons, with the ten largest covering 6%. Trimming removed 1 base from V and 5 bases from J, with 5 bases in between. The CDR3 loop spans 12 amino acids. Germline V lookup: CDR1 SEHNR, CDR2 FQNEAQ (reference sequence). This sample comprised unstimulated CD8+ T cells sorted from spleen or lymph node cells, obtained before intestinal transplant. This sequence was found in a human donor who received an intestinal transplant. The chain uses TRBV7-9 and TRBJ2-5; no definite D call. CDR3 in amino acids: CASSLVLETQYF. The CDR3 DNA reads TGTGCCAGCAGCTTAGTTTTGGAGACCCAGTACTTC.